The clone carrying this T cell receptor beta chain was counted at least ten times. This specimen comes from a study of T-cell reconstitution after alpha-beta-depleted transplantation in children. Unique molecular identifiers were built into the TCRbeta library. TCRdb processed the PCR reads anew with MiXCR; each CDR3 protein has one entry. The sample yields roughly 610,000 distinct CDR3 sequences, about 10% seen once. This CDR3 is 17 amino acids long. Trimming at V came to 4 bases and at J to 3 bases, leaving 11 bases not matched to a gene. Germline-derived CDR1 and CDR2 are MNHNS and SASEGT. The sample consisted of PBMCs from the stem cell graft donor, taken from the stem cell graft. The sequence was collected from a human donor who donated a stem cell graft to a child with acute myeloid leukemia. The V gene is TRBV6-1, the J gene TRBJ2-2; 7 bases line up with TRBD2. CDR3 residues: CASSAGRGKGYTGELFF. CDR3 in DNA: TGTGCCAGCAGTGCCGGGCGGGGGAAAGGTTACACCGGGGAGCTGTTTTTT.